This T cell receptor beta chain was found in a study of siplizumab effects on memory and regulatory T cells. Findings and caveats of the study: Proof of suppressive function in proliferating Tregs from siplizumab cultures was not established. Apparently key alloresponse contributors, naive T cells also seemed more diverse than memory cells.

Assay used: immunoSEQ multiplex PCR; TCRdb lists only in-frame clones, some missing. The sample lists roughly 7,000 clones; just over 35% were seen once. As concerns this clone: Its antigen is not identified.

The V and J ends lost 3 bases and 0 bases respectively, with 7 bases between them. The length of the CDR3 is 15 residues. The germline V gene encodes CDR1 SGDLS and CDR2 YYNGEE. Cells from the mixed lymphocyte reaction underwent coculture for 6 days at 37 degrees C. The reaction combined CFSE-labelled responder PBMCs and Violet Dye-labelled stimulator PBMCs at a 1:1 ratio. V gene TRBV9 combines with J gene TRBJ2-6; the D gene is possibly TRBD1 (5 bases). Input material: CFSE-low (dividing) CD8+ T cells sorted from an allogeneic mixed lymphocyte reaction. This sequence originates from a human donor in good health; the cells came from an allogeneic mixed lymphocyte reaction. The CDR3 DNA sequence: TGTGCCAGCAGCGACAGGTACTCTGGGGCCAACGTCCTGACTTTC. Amino acids: CASSDRYSGANVLTF.